This entry concerns a single TCR beta chain. The sample belongs to a study of T cells in Graves' hyperthyroidism and ophthalmopathy. RNA transcripts provided the source from which TCR beta CDR3 regions were amplified. The HTBI set primed first-round TCR CDR3 RT-PCR. One entry per CDR3 protein results from TCRdb running MiXCR on the multiplex PCR reads. The top ten clones hold 3.8% of a sample with 600,000 to 650,000 distinct CDR3 sequences, roughly 15% of them seen once. The CDR3 length is 14 residues. Germline V gene lookup returns CDR1 ENHRY and CDR2 SYGVKD. With 10 bases removed from V and 0 bases from J, the gap between germline ends came to 16 bases.

Sequencing was carried out using blood. The chain couples TRBV10-3 to TRBJ2-7; D is unclear. The receptor's source is a woman in her twenties or thirties with Graves' hyperthyroidism. In nucleotides, the CDR3 is TGTGCCACCACCACGGGCCTAAGCTCCTACGAGCAGTACTTC. Amino acids: CATTTGLSSYEQYF.